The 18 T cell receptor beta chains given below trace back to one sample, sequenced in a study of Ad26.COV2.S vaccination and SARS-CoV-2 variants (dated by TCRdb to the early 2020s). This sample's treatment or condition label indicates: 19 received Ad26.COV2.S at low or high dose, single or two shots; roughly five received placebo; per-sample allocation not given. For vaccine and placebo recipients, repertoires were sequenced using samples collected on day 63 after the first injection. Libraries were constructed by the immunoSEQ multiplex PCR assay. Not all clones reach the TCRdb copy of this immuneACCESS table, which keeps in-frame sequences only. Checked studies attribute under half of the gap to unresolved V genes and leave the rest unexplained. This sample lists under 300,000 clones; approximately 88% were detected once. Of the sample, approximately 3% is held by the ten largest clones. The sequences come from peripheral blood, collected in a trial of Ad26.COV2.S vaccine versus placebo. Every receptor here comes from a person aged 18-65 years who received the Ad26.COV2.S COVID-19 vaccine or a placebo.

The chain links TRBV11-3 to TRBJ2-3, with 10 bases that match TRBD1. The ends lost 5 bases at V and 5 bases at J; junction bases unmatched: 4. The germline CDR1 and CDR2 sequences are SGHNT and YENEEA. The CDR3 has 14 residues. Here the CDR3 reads CASSDGQGVDTQYF. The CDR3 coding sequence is TGTGCCAGCAGCGACGGACAGGGGGTAGATACGCAGTATTTT.

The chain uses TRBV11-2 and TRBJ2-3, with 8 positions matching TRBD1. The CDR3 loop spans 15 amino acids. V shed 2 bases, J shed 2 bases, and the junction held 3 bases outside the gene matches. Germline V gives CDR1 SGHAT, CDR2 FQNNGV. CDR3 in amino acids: CASSLQGAFTDTQYF. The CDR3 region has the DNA TGTGCCAGCAGCTTACAGGGGGCGTTCACAGATACGCAGTATTTT.

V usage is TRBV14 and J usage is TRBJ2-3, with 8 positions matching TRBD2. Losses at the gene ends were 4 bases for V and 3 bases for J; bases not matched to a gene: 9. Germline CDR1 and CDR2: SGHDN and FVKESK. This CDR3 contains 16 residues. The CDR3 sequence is CASSPPRGARTDTQYF. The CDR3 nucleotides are TGTGCCAGCAGCCCACCGCGGGGGGCAAGGACAGATACGCAGTATTTT.

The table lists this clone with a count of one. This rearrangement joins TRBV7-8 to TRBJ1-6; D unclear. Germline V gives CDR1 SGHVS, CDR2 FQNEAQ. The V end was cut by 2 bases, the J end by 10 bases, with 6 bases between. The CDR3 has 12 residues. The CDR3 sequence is CASSLIGSPLHF. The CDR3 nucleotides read TGTGCCAGCAGCTTAATCGGCTCACCCCTCCACTTT.

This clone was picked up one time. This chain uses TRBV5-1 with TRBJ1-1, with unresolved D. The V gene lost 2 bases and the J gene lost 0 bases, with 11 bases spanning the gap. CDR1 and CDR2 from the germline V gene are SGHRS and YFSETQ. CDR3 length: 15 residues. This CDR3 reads CASSLNSFVNTEAFF. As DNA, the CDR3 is TGCGCCAGCAGCTTAAACAGTTTCGTGAACACTGAAGCTTTCTTT.

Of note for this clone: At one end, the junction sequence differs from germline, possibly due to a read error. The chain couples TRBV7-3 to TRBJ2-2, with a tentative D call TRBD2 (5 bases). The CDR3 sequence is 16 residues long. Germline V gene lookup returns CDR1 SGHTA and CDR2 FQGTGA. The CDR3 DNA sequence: TGTGCCAGCACCTTACAACCGGGGTCCAACACCGGGGAGCTGTTTTTT. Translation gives CASTLQPGSNTGELFF.

Here the CDR3 DNA reads TGTGCCAGCAGCCCCCGGGGGAATTCACCCCTCCACTTT. Its protein is CASSPRGNSPLHF. This chain connects TRBV14 to TRBJ1-6; weak D call: TRBD1 (5 bases). V dropped 4 bases and J dropped 7 bases, with 8 bases sitting between them. Per germline, CDR1 SGHDN and CDR2 FVKESK. This CDR3 region has 13 residues.

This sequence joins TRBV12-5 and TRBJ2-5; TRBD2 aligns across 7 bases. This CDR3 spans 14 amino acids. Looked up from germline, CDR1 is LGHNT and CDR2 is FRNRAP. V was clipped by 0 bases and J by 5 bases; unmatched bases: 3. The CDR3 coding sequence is TGTGCTAGTGGTTTGGTAGGACTAGTTGAGACCCAGTACTTC. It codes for CASGLVGLVETQYF.

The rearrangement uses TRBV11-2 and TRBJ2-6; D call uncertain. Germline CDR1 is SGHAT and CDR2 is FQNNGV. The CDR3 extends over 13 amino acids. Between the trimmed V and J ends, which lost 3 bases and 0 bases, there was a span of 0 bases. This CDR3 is CASSFSGANVLTF. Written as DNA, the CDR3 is TGTGCCAGCAGCTTCTCTGGGGCCAACGTCCTGACTTTC.

CDR3 in DNA: TGTGCCAGCAGCCAGGGTTCCTCCTACGAGCAGTACTTC. Its protein is CASSQGSSYEQYF. The chain links TRBV14 to TRBJ2-7; D unclear. Per germline, CDR1 SGHDN and CDR2 FVKESK. V shed 3 bases and J shed 0 bases, with 6 bases lying between them. The CDR3 is 13 residues long.

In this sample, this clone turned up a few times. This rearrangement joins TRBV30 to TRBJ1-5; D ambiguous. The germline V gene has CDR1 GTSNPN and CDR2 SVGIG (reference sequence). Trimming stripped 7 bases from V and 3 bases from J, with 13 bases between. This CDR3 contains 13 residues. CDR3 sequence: CAYRSGINQPQHF. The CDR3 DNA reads TGTGCCTATAGATCCGGGATCAATCAGCCCCAGCATTTT.

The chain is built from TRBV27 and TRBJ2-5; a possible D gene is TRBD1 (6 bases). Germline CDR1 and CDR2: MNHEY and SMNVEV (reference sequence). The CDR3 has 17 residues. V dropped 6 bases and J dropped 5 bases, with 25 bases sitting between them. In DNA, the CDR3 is TGTGCCAGCAGCGATTCTCGACAGGCCCGCTATGGGGAGACCCAGTACTTC. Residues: CASSDSRQARYGETQYF.

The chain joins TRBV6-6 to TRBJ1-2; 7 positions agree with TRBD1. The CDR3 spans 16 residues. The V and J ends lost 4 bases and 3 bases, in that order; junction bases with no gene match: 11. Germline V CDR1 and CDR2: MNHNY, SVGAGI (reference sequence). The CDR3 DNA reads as TGTGCCAGCAGTTTTGCAGGGGGGGTGAGCGACTATGGCTACACCTTC. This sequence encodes CASSFAGGVSDYGYTF.

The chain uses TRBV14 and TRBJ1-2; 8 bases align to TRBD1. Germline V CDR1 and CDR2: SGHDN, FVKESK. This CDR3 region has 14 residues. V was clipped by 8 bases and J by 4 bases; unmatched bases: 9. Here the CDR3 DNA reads TGTGCCAGCGGACAGGGACAGCCGTTCTATGGCTACACCTTC. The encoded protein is CASGQGQPFYGYTF.

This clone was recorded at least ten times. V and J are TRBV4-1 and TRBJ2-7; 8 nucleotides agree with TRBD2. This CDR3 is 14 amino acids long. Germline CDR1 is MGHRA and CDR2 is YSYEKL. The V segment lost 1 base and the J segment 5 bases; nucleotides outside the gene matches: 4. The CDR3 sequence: CASSQVREVDEQYV. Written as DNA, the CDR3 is TGCGCCAGCAGCCAAGTGCGGGAGGTAGACGAGCAGTACGTC.

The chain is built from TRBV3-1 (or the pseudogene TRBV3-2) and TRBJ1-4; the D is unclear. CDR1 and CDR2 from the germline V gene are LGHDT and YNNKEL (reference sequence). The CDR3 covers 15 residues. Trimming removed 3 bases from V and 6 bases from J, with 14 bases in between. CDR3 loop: CASSQPAGSDEKLFF. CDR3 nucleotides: TGTGCCAGCAGCCAGCCAGCTGGGTCGGATGAAAAACTGTTTTTT.

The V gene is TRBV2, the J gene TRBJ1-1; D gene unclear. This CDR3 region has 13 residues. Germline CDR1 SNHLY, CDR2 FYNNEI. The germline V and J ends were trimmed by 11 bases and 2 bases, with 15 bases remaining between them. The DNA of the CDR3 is TGTGCCCCTCAGCGGCAGTTAAACACTGAAGCTTTCTTT. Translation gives CAPQRQLNTEAFF.

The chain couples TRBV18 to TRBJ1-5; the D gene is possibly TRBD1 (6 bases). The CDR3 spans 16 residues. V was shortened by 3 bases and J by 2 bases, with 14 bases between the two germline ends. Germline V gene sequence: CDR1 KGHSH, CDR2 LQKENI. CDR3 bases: TGTGCCAGCTCACCGGTCGGAGGGGGTCGCAATCAGCCCCAGCATTTT. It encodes CASSPVGGGRNQPQHF.